A selection of T cell receptor beta chains follows, all from one sample in a study of blood T cell repertoires in COVID-19. TCRdb's table, derived via immunoSEQ multiplex PCR, lists solely in-frame clones and lacks some. The repertoire holds 75,000 to 100,000 clones, roughly four fifths seen once, with 21% in the top ten. Sequenced sample: peripheral blood. All receptors derive from a human donor in a cohort sampled during active COVID-19. Both conserved end residues are part of each CDR3. A D gene is named only where the DNA matches it firmly. Clone size, where shown, is once, few, many, or a class for clones that have expanded.

j_call clone_size d_call v_call cdr3_nt cdr3_aa
TRBJ2-7 - TRBD2 TRBV27 TGTGCCAGCAGTTTAGTGGGACTAGCGGGGGAGCAGTACTTC CASSLVGLAGEQYF
TRBJ2-7 - - TRBV11-3 TGTGCCAGCAGCTATGACAGAGCCTACGAGCAGTACTTC CASSYDRAYEQYF
TRBJ2-2 - - TRBV5-4 TGTGCCAGCACCCTTAACGGGGAGCTGTTTTTT CASTLNGELFF
TRBJ2-3 - - TRBV30 TGTGCCTGGAGCAAAAACGTGGGCTTAAGAGATACGCAGTATTTT CAWSKNVGLRDTQYF
TRBJ2-1 - TRBD2 TRBV4-1 TGCGCCAGCAGTCTAGCGGGGGGGCCCTACAATGAGCAGTTCTTC CASSLAGGPYNEQFF
TRBJ2-6 - TRBD1 TRBV28 TGTGCCAGCAGTACCCGGACAGGGGGGTTTGGGGTTGCTGGGGCCAACGTCCTGACTTTC CASSTRTGGFGVAGANVLTF
TRBJ2-5 - - TRBV18 TGTGCCAGCTCACGACGGGACTTCATCGAGACCCAGTACTTC CASSRRDFIETQYF
TRBJ2-3 - - TRBV28 TGTGCCACATGGGACACGAACACAGATACGCAGTATTTT CATWDTNTDTQYF
TRBJ1-2 - - TRBV3-1/TRBV3-2 TGTGCCAGCAGCCAGCCACGGGGAGGGCGCACCTTC CASSQPRGGRTF
TRBJ2-1 - TRBD2 TRBV5-1 TGCGCCAGCAGCTTGGCTGGGGGGGGGATTTACAATGAGCAGTTCTTC CASSLAGGGIYNEQFF
TRBJ2-1 - TRBD1 TRBV6-5 TGTGCCAGCAGTAGACAGGGACATGAGCAGTTCTTC CASSRQGHEQFF
TRBJ2-1 - - TRBV5-4 TGTGCCAGCAGCTCCGCGGGGGCCGTCAATGAGCAGTTCTTC CASSSAGAVNEQFF
TRBJ2-3 - - TRBV28 TGTGCCAGCAGCACGTCACAAGATACGCAGTATTTT CASSTSQDTQYF
TRBJ2-7 many - TRBV7-9 TGTGCCAGCAGCCAAAACACACAGGGCGGGTGGTACTTC CASSQNTQGGWYF
TRBJ2-5 - - TRBV6-5 TGTGCCAGCAGTTACTCGATGCGGGGCCAAGAGACCCAGTACTTC CASSYSMRGQETQYF
TRBJ1-4 - - TRBV7-2 TGTGCCAGCAGCGTCACAGCACCTAATGAAAAACTGTTTTTT CASSVTAPNEKLFF
TRBJ2-5 - TRBD1 TRBV7-9 TGTGCCAGCAGCTTAAGGGGCTGGGACAGTCCCCAAGAGACCCAGTACTTC CASSLRGWDSPQETQYF
TRBJ1-1 - - TRBV28 TGTGCCAGCAGTTCCCCCGGGGTCCACACTGAAGCTTTCTTT CASSSPGVHTEAFF
TRBJ2-3 - TRBD2 TRBV2 TGTGCCAGCAGAGCGGGACTGGAAGGTACGCAGTATTTT CASRAGLEGTQYF
TRBJ1-2 - TRBD1 TRBV6-5 TGTGCCAGCAGTAAGGACAGGGTCTATGGCTACACCTTC CASSKDRVYGYTF
TRBJ1-1 - - TRBV7-2 TGTGCCAGCAGCCCTAGACAGACAGTTTACACTGAAGCTTTCTTT CASSPRQTVYTEAFF
TRBJ2-7 - - TRBV7-6 TGTGCCAGCAGCTTATCTGGAGAATCAAGTGGGGAGCAGTACTTC CASSLSGESSGEQYF
TRBJ2-1 - TRBD2 TRBV9 TGTGCCAGCAGCGTAGTAGGGACTACCGCCTACAATGAGCAGTTCTTC CASSVVGTTAYNEQFF